The 11 T cell receptor beta chains presented below share a single source sample, sequenced in a study of blood T cell repertoires in COVID-19. Method: immunoSEQ multiplex PCR; TCRdb's copy keeps in-frame clones and lacks some. The sample lists 200,000 or so clones; roughly 87% were seen once. Sequencing used peripheral blood. These receptors were collected from a man aged 35-49 years with active or convalescent COVID-19.

V and J are TRBV27 and TRBJ2-2, with a weak D call TRBD2 (6 bases). The CDR3 is 14 residues long. Germline V gene sequence: CDR1 MNHEY, CDR2 SMNVEV (reference sequence). Trimming took off 6 bases at V and 2 bases at J, with 10 bases between the two ends. The CDR3 bases are TGTGCCAGCAGGGGACTTTTAAACACCGGGGAGCTGTTTTTT. The encoded protein is CASRGLLNTGELFF.

The V call is TRBV6-5, the J call TRBJ2-7, with 11 positions matching TRBD1. The CDR3 has 16 residues. The V segment lost 2 bases and the J segment 7 bases; nucleotides outside the gene matches: 10. Germline V gene sequence: CDR1 MNHEY, CDR2 SVGAGI. Written as DNA, the CDR3 is TGTGCCAGCAGTTACACCACCGGGACAGGGGGAAGAGAGCAGTACTTC. It yields the protein CASSYTTGTGGREQYF.

This chain connects TRBV6-5 to TRBJ2-7, with a weak D call TRBD2 (5 bases). This CDR3 spans 15 amino acids. The germline V gene has CDR1 MNHEY and CDR2 SVGAGI. V shed 5 bases and J shed 2 bases, with 16 bases lying between them. CDR3 sequence: CASSTRGRATYEQYF. The CDR3 coding sequence is TGTGCCAGCAGTACCCGGGGTAGGGCCACCTACGAGCAGTACTTC.

The chain carries TRBV10-3 and TRBJ2-2, with 8 positions matching TRBD1. J was trimmed by 4 bases and V by 9 bases; bases with no gene match: 4. CDR1 is ENHRY, CDR2 SYGVKD, per germline. The CDR3 runs to 13 residues. The CDR3 region has the DNA TGTGCCATGTGGGACAGGAGCACCGGGGAGCTGTTTTTT. Amino acids: CAMWDRSTGELFF.

The V call is TRBV3-1 (or the pseudogene TRBV3-2), the J call TRBJ1-3; the D gene is possibly TRBD1 (5 bases). V lost 4 bases, J lost 4 bases, and 14 bases lay in between. The germline CDR1 and CDR2 sequences are LGHDT and YNNKEL (reference sequence). The CDR3 covers 15 residues. CDR3 loop: CASSPPGGWGNTIYF. CDR3 sequence (DNA): TGTGCCAGCAGCCCCCCCGGGGGATGGGGAAACACCATATATTTT.

This sequence joins TRBV12-5 and TRBJ1-5; no clear D. V lost 9 bases, J lost 2 bases, and 14 bases lay in between. Germline V gene data show CDR1 as LGHNT and CDR2 as FRNRAP. The CDR3 has 14 residues. CDR3 residues: CASSLPVGNQPQHF. The CDR3 DNA reads TGTGCTAGCTCCCTCCCCGTCGGCAATCAGCCCCAGCATTTT.

V usage is TRBV11-2 and J usage is TRBJ2-5; 15 bases align to TRBD2. With 5 bases clipped from V and 7 bases from J, the junction kept 8 bases outside the gene matches. The CDR3 totals 16 residues. Germline V gene lookup returns CDR1 SGHAT and CDR2 FQNNGV. CDR3 residues: CASSMGLAGGHVTQYF. CDR3 nucleotide sequence: TGTGCCAGCAGCATGGGACTAGCGGGGGGCCACGTGACCCAGTACTTC.

This sequence joins TRBV11-3 and TRBJ1-5, with 7 bases identical to TRBD1. The V gene's germline CDR1 is SGHNT and CDR2 YENEEA. V shed 1 base, J shed 6 bases, and the junction held 3 bases outside the gene matches. This CDR3 is built from 14 residues. CDR3 DNA: TGTGCCAGCAGCTTAGGAGGGGGCGGTCAGCCCCAGCATTTT. This encodes CASSLGGGGQPQHF.

This chain uses TRBV5-1 with TRBJ2-5, with TRBD1 matching over 8 bases. The germline V gene has CDR1 SGHRS and CDR2 YFSETQ. V was clipped by 0 bases and J by 2 bases; unmatched bases: 3. This CDR3 has 15 residues. CDR3 amino acids: CASSLDGQGQETQYF. As DNA, the CDR3 is TGCGCCAGCAGCTTGGACGGACAGGGTCAAGAGACCCAGTACTTC.

Here the CDR3 DNA reads TGTGCCAGCAGTTCTCAACGGACCGACAGCCCTAACTATGGCTACACCTTC. Translation: CASSSQRTDSPNYGYTF. This sequence joins TRBV28 and TRBJ1-2; possibly TRBD1 for D (5 bases). The CDR3 consists of 17 residues. Germline V gene data show CDR1 as MDHEN and CDR2 as SYDVKM. V shed 4 bases and J shed 0 bases, with 18 bases lying between them.

This clone has a single count. CDR3 amino acids: CASSQNTGLSEAFF. The DNA for the CDR3 is TGCGCCAGCAGCCAGAATACAGGGCTCTCTGAAGCTTTCTTT. This chain uses TRBV4-1 with TRBJ1-1, with D possibly being TRBD1 (6 bases). CDR1 is MGHRA, CDR2 YSYEKL, per germline. The V end was cut by 3 bases, the J end by 6 bases, with 14 bases between. The CDR3 covers 14 residues.